The following is a T cell receptor beta chain sequence with its context. The target antigen is unknown. Assay: immunoSEQ multiplex PCR; the TCRdb copy retains only in-frame clones and omits some. The sample lists millions of clones; roughly 95% were seen once. This sample was taken from a study of shared clonotypes between healthy human individuals. Whole-study findings and limits: Naive subsets usually exceeded memory subsets in estimated richness.

The study separated CD4+ cells into CD45RA+ naive and CD45RA-negative memory subsets. Germline lookup yields CDR1 MNHNS and CDR2 SASEGT. This CDR3 has 11 amino acids. Trimming took 8 bases from V and 0 from J, leaving 2 bases between them. The rearrangement links TRBV6-1 to TRBJ2-1; D is uncertain. The origin of this receptor is a young man in good health. The sample taken for sequencing was naive CD4+ T cells sorted from blood. Subset denoted: CD45RA+ positively selected. CDR3 region: CASCSYNEQFF. CDR3 DNA: TGTGCCAGCTGCTCCTACAATGAGCAGTTCTTC.